This T cell receptor beta chain was documented in a study of blood T cell repertoires in COVID-19. Study background: The origin of the acute and convalescent COVID-19 samples was the United States, Italy and Spain. The analysed material was cDNA or gDNA that came from T cells, B-cell-depleted T cells, or PBMCs.

In the original analysis: Nucleated cell counts were estimated from reference gene primer amplification. The assay was immunoSEQ multiplex PCR, and TCRdb's table has in-frame clones only and misses some. V and J calls plus clone size are reproduced from that table; the DNA served to infer D and trimming. The sample records about 200,000 clones, approximately 91% being singletons. V gave up 5 bases and J gave up 1 base, with 12 bases separating them. CDR1 and CDR2 from the germline V gene are MNHEY and SVGAGI. The CDR3 has 15 residues. The rearrangement joins TRBV6-5 to TRBJ2-1; D might be TRBD2 (5 bases). The material sequenced was peripheral blood. The receptor was isolated from a man between 60 and 75 years old who had recovered from COVID-19. Written as DNA, the CDR3 is TGTGCCAGCAGTCTCTTACGGGGATCCTACAATGAGCAGTTCTTC. Amino acid sequence: CASSLLRGSYNEQFF.